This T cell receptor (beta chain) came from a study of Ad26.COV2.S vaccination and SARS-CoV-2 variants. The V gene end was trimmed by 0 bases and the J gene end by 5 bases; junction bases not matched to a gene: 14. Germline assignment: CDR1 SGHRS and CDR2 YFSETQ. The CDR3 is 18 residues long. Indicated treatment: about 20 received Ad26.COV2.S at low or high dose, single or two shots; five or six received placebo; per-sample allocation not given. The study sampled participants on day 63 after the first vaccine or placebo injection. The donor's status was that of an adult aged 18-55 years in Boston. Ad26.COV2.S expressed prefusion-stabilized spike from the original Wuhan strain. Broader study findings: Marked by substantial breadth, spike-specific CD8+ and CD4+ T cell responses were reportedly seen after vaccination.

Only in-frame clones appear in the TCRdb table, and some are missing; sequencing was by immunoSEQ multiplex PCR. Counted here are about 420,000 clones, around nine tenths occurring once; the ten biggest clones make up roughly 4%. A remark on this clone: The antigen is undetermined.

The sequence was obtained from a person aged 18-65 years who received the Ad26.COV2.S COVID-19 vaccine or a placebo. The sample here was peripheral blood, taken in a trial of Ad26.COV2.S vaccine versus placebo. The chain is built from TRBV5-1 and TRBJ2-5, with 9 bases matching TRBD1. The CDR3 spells CASSLEWTGVPPGETQYF. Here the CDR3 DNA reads TGCGCCAGCAGCTTGGAATGGACAGGGGTCCCTCCCGGGGAGACCCAGTACTTC.